Listed below are T cell receptor beta chains from one sample, sequenced in a study of CD8 T cells in Susac syndrome. TCRdb re-called the immunoSEQ multiplex PCR reads through MiXCR, storing one row per CDR3 protein. The data show approximately 230,000 distinct CDR3 sequences, with roughly 95% seen just once and about 0.071% held by the top ten. Input material: CD4+ T cells from PBMCs. The receptors stem from a human donor with multiple sclerosis. Each CDR3 is given with its conserved first and last residue. Each record gives: V gene, clone size, D gene, J gene, CDR3 DNA, CDR3 protein. D genes are given only for firm matches. For some rows the clone size is stated as once, few or many, or as a class when expanded; others skip it.

>TRBV12-3/TRBV12-4|NA|NA|TRBJ2-2
TGTGCCAGCAGGCCAGGGCCGGGGTGGACCGGGGAGCTGTTTTTT
CASRPGPGWTGELFF
>TRBV19|NA|TRBD2|TRBJ2-1
TGTGCCAGTAGTATAAGAGCTAGCGGGAGGGCCTACAATGAGCAGTTCTTC
CASSIRASGRAYNEQFF
>TRBV12-3/TRBV12-4|NA|TRBD2|TRBJ2-2
TGTGCCAGCAGACTAGCGGGAGTGAACACCGGGGAGCTGTTTTTT
CASRLAGVNTGELFF
>TRBV29-1|NA|TRBD1|TRBJ2-2
TGCAGCGGGACAGGGGGCCTCGGGGAGCTGTTTTTT
CSGTGGLGELFF
>TRBV29-1|NA|NA|TRBJ1-4
TGCAGCGCTGAGGAGGGGGAGAATGAAAAACTGTTTTTT
CSAEEGENEKLFF
>TRBV6-2/TRBV6-3|NA|NA|TRBJ2-2
TGTGCCAGCAGTCCCAATGGCGGCACCGGGGAGCTGTTTTTT
CASSPNGGTGELFF
>TRBV6-4|NA|NA|TRBJ2-3
TGTGCCAGCAGTGAAGTCGTAGGGTTCACGCAGTATTTT
CASSEVVGFTQYF
>TRBV6-1|once|TRBD2|TRBJ2-7
TGTGCCAGCAGTAGGACTAGCGGGGGCCATAGGGAATACGAGCAGTACTTC
CASSRTSGGHREYEQYF
>TRBV30|NA|TRBD1|TRBJ1-2
TGTGCCTGGAGGGGACAGGGAATAGCCACCTTC
CAWRGQGIATF
>TRBV24-1|NA|NA|TRBJ2-1
TGTGCCACCAGTCCGTGGAGAACGGGGAATGAGCAGTTCTTC
CATSPWRTGNEQFF
>TRBV12-3/TRBV12-4|NA|TRBD1|TRBJ1-1
TGTGCCAGCAGTCCCTCCGGGACAGGGACCATGAACACTGAAGCTTTCTTT
CASSPSGTGTMNTEAFF
>TRBV6-6|once|NA|TRBJ1-6
TGTGCCAGCAGTCAGGCGGGGCAGGTCGTAGCCCTCCACTTT
CASSQAGQVVALHF
>TRBV29-1|NA|NA|TRBJ2-1
TGCAGCGTTGCTTCAGGTTCCCTACATGAGCAGTTCTTC
CSVASGSLHEQFF
>TRBV5-1|NA|NA|TRBJ1-2
TGCGCCAGCAGCTTGGTCGCAGGCCTTAACTATGGCTACACCTTC
CASSLVAGLNYGYTF
>TRBV20-1|NA|NA|TRBJ2-3
TGCAGTGCTATCCGGGACGGTGTCACAGATACGCAGTATTTT
CSAIRDGVTDTQYF
>TRBV30|NA|NA|TRBJ1-2
TGTGCCTGGGGCCAGGGTAACTATGGCTACACCTTC
CAWGQGNYGYTF
>TRBV5-6|NA|NA|TRBJ2-1
TGTGCCAGCAGCTTGGCCAGGGCCACTTACAATGAGCAGTTCTTC
CASSLARATYNEQFF
>TRBV12-3/TRBV12-4|NA|TRBD1|TRBJ2-7
TGTGCCAGCAGAAACGACAGGGGAATTTCCTACGAGCAGTACTTC
CASRNDRGISYEQYF
>TRBV5-1|NA|TRBD1|TRBJ2-5
TGCGCCAGCAGCTTGGCCGAAGACAGGGGAGAGACCCAGTACTTC
CASSLAEDRGETQYF
>TRBV9|NA|TRBD2|TRBJ2-1
TGTGCCAGCAGCGACAACCTAGCGGGGGCCTACAATGAGCAGTTCTTC
CASSDNLAGAYNEQFF
>TRBV6-2/TRBV6-3|NA|TRBD1|TRBJ1-2
TGTGCCAGCAGTTCCTACAGGGGGAGCGACTATGGCTACACCTTC
CASSSYRGSDYGYTF
>TRBV6-1|NA|NA|TRBJ2-1
TGTGCCAGCACCCCGGGGATGGGAGGTAGTTGGGATGAGCAGTTCTTC
CASTPGMGGSWDEQFF
>TRBV5-1|NA|TRBD2|TRBJ2-2
TGCGCCAGTACTAGCGGGAGGCTGAACACCGGGGAGCTGTTTTTT
CASTSGRLNTGELFF
>TRBV4-2|once|NA|TRBJ1-4
TGTGCCACCGGAATTGGAGAAAAACTGTTTTTT
CATGIGEKLFF
>TRBV29-1|NA|NA|TRBJ1-1
TGCAGCGTTGAAGAGGCCGGAAACACTGAAGCTTTCTTT
CSVEEAGNTEAFF
>TRBV5-1|NA|NA|TRBJ2-1
TGCGCCAGCAGCTTGGAGCAACCGGTGAATGAGCAGTTCTTC
CASSLEQPVNEQFF
>TRBV3-1|NA|TRBD2|TRBJ2-7
TGTGCCAGCAGCCAAGTAGCTGCTAGCGGGGCCTACGAGCAGTACTTC
CASSQVAASGAYEQYF
>TRBV6-1|NA|TRBD1|TRBJ2-7
TGTGCCAGCAGCCCGGGACAGGCCCTCTACGAGCAGTACTTC
CASSPGQALYEQYF
>TRBV9|NA|NA|TRBJ2-1
TGTGCCAGCAGCATAGGACTCCTCTACAATGAGCAGTTCTTC
CASSIGLLYNEQFF
>TRBV15|NA|TRBD1|TRBJ2-1
TGTGCCACCAGCAGAGAGGGACAGGGTACGTTCTTC
CATSREGQGTFF
>TRBV7-2|NA|NA|TRBJ1-3
TGTGCCAGCAGCTCTCAGGCATATGTAGGAAACACCATATATTTT
CASSSQAYVGNTIYF
>TRBV12-5|NA|TRBD1|TRBJ2-2
TGTGCTAGTGGTTTGGACAGGGGAACGATGAACACCGGGGAGCTGTTTTTT
CASGLDRGTMNTGELFF
>TRBV5-6|NA|TRBD2|TRBJ2-5
TGTGCCAGCAGCTTGGGGGTAGCGGGGGTGTCGGAGACCCAGTACTTC
CASSLGVAGVSETQYF
>TRBV5-6|NA|NA|TRBJ1-2
TGTGCCAGCAGCGACAGTAACTATGGCTACACCTTC
CASSDSNYGYTF
>TRBV12-3/TRBV12-4|NA|NA|TRBJ1-5
TGTGCCAGCAGTCTCGGGGCCCTACCTAATCAGCCCCAGCATTTT
CASSLGALPNQPQHF
>TRBV11-3|NA|TRBD1|TRBJ1-1
TGTGCCAGCAGCTCAATACAGGGGGCCGCTGAAGCTTTCTTT
CASSSIQGAAEAFF